This T cell receptor (beta chain) was sequenced during a study of blood T cell repertoires in COVID-19. As for the study in general: Some COVID-19 samples were acute and others convalescent; all came from the United States, Italy and Spain. The cDNA or gDNA used as material had been derived from T cells, B-cell-depleted T cells, or PBMCs.

In the original workflow: How many nucleated cells were present was estimated from reference gene primer amplification. The repertoire was sequenced with immunoSEQ multiplex PCR; TCRdb's copy has only in-frame clones and lacks some. V and J calls and clone size are those listed in that table; D and trimming were worked out from the DNA. The repertoire holds 200,000 to 250,000 clones, with more than 65% as singletons. Trimming stripped 5 bases from V and 4 bases from J, with 14 bases between. The CDR3 is 14 residues long. Germline CDR1 is MNHEY and CDR2 is SMNVEV (reference sequence). This clone showed up just a few times.

The sequence came from a woman aged 55-70 years with acute or convalescent COVID-19. This chain connects TRBV27 to TRBJ1-1, with D possibly matching TRBD1 (5 bases). The sample was peripheral blood. The CDR3 loop reads CASSRSWGGTEAFF. DNA of the CDR3: TGTGCCAGCAGTCGCAGTTGGGGCGGCACTGAAGCTTTCTTT.